Described below is a single TCR beta chain sequence and its context. Primers for the PCR totalled 60 Vbeta and 13 Jbeta. TCRdb keeps only in-frame clones here, not all; method: immunoSEQ multiplex PCR. This sample has 95,000 to 150,000 clones, with over 75% found just once. The data belong to a study of cytomegalovirus exposure and HLA in healthy donors. Study overall: Genotyping showed 70% to 90% of a few hundred donors falling in the Caucasian-associated ancestry cluster.

The clonotype comes from a man younger than 45 in good health and CMV-seronegative. The material sequenced was PBMCs.

The CDR3 bases are TGTGCCAGCAGTTCAGGGCCCAATTCACCCCTCCACTTT. Protein product: CASSSGPNSPLHF. The chain links TRBV28 to TRBJ1-6, with D possibly TRBD1 on 5 matching bases. V was cut by 4 bases and J by 7 bases, with 8 bases left in between. The CDR3 is 13 residues long. Germline assignment: CDR1 MDHEN and CDR2 SYDVKM. The complete variable domain, with remaining parts taken from reference TRBV28 and TRBJ1-6, reads DVKVTQSSRYLVKRTGEKVFLECVQDMDHENMFWYRQDPGLGLRLIYFSYDVKMKEKGDIPEGYSVSREKKERFSLILESASTNQTSMYLCASSSGPNSPLHFGNGTRLTVT.